The 30 T cell receptor beta chains in this list originate from one sample, sequenced in a study of CD8+ T cells in alopecia areata. As the sequencing template, cDNA was produced by extracting RNA and reverse transcribing it. Produced via immunoSEQ multiplex PCR; TCRdb's table is partial and in-frame only. The sample has 25,000 to 35,000 clones, roughly 60% seen once. Sequencing input: NKG2D-high CD8+ T cells sorted from blood. Every receptor here comes from a human donor with alopecia areata.

The CDR3 loop reads CASSAGTAYEQYF. The CDR3 nucleotides are TGTGCCAGCAGTGCCGGGACAGCCTACGAGCAGTACTTC. The chain joins TRBV27 to TRBJ2-7, with TRBD1 matching 7 bases. CDR1 is MNHEY and CDR2 is SMNVEV in the germline V gene (reference sequence). This CDR3 contains 13 residues. V lost 5 bases, J lost 2 bases, and 3 bases stayed unmatched.

The genes are TRBV9 and TRBJ1-1, with no clear D. Germline-derived CDR1 and CDR2 are SGDLS and YYNGEE. This CDR3 spans 17 amino acids. The V end was cut by 3 bases, the J end by 3 bases, with 21 bases between. The CDR3 protein is CASSAGVERREDTEAFF. The CDR3 nucleotides read TGTGCCAGCAGCGCTGGGGTTGAACGGAGAGAGGACACTGAAGCTTTCTTT.

The chain joins TRBV30 to TRBJ1-1; tentative D call: TRBD1 (6 bases). CDR3 length equals 13 residues. In germline, CDR1 is GTSNPN, CDR2 SVGIG (reference sequence). Trimming took 0 bases from V and 8 from J, leaving 13 bases between them. This chain's CDR3 is CAWSVGGVGEAFF. The CDR3 coding sequence is TGTGCCTGGAGTGTAGGGGGGGTCGGAGAAGCTTTCTTT. Variable domain in full (rest from reference TRBV30 and TRBJ1-1): SQTIHQWPATLVQPVGSPLSLECTVEGTSNPNLYWYRQAAGRGLQLLFYSVGIGQISSEVPQNLSASRPQDRQFILSSKKLLLSDSGFYLCAWSVGGVGEAFFGQGTRLTVV.

The CDR3 coding sequence is TGTGCCAGCAGCTCCAGGGACAGGGGATCTGTCCGAGAGACCCAGTACTTC. Amino acids: CASSSRDRGSVRETQYF. The rearrangement joins TRBV7-8 to TRBJ2-5; TRBD1 matches 10 bases. V dropped 4 bases and J dropped 4; count of bases not matched to a gene: 12. This CDR3 has 17 residues. In germline, CDR1 is SGHVS, CDR2 FQNEAQ.

The chain is built from TRBV6-6 and TRBJ2-2; TRBD1 matches at 7 bases. Germline V gene lookup returns CDR1 MNHNY and CDR2 SVGAGI (reference sequence). This CDR3 has 16 amino acids. V was pared by 1 base and J by 5 bases, with 7 bases of the junction left unmatched. This CDR3 is CASSYLAGTDTGELFF. The CDR3 nucleotides read TGTGCCAGCAGTTACTTGGCCGGGACAGATACCGGGGAGCTGTTTTTT.

This clone was picked up a small number of times. The V call is TRBV5-4, the J call TRBJ2-2, with D uncertain. The CDR3 spans 12 residues. V was clipped by 2 bases and J by 7 bases, with 6 bases between them. Germline CDR1 is SGHNT and CDR2 is YYREEE (reference sequence). The DNA of the CDR3 is TGTGCCAGCAGCTTCTCGGACGGGGAGCTGTTTTTT. This gives the protein CASSFSDGELFF.

The J gene is TRBJ2-1, the V gene TRBV5-6; 7 nucleotides align to TRBD2. Germline V CDR1 and CDR2: SGHDT, YYEEEE. CDR3 length equals 15 residues. J was trimmed by 1 base and V by 2 bases; bases with no gene match: 3. This chain's CDR3 is CASSFTSVSYNEQFF. The CDR3 nucleotides are TGTGCCAGCAGCTTTACTAGCGTATCCTACAATGAGCAGTTCTTC.

The V and J genes are TRBV19 and TRBJ2-3, with TRBD2 as a possible D gene (5 bases). V lost 3 bases and J 6 bases, leaving 13 bases between the germline ends. This CDR3 region has 14 residues. CDR1 is LNHDA and CDR2 is SQIVND in the germline V gene (reference sequence). The CDR3 nucleotides are TGTGCCAGTAGTATGAGTGGCGGCGGGGATACGCAGTATTTT. Encoded protein: CASSMSGGGDTQYF.

This chain connects TRBV7-2 to TRBJ2-7; perhaps TRBD1 as D (5 bases). This CDR3 region has 14 residues. The germline V and J ends were trimmed by 3 bases and 3 bases, with 12 bases remaining between them. Germline values: CDR1 SGHTA, CDR2 FQGNSA. CDR3 protein: CASSLTQGIYEQYF. CDR3 in DNA: TGTGCCAGCAGCTTGACTCAGGGTATCTACGAGCAGTACTTC.

In its sample, this clone was seen a few times. This chain links TRBV7-6 with TRBJ2-4; D is undetermined. V shed 5 bases and J shed 2 bases, with 19 bases lying between them. Germline V lookup: CDR1 SGHVS, CDR2 FNYEAQ. The CDR3 contains 17 residues. The CDR3 DNA reads as TGTGCCAGCAGCCTCCCCCGCAGTTCCCCCCCCAAAAACATTCAGTACTTC. Translated: CASSLPRSSPPKNIQYF.

The chain carries TRBV4-1 and TRBJ2-7; the D is unclear. Germline lookup yields CDR1 MGHRA and CDR2 YSYEKL. There are 16 residues in the CDR3. V lost 4 bases to trimming and J lost 0 bases, with 16 bases between them. The CDR3 region is CASSLRDTHRSYEQYF. The CDR3 nucleotides read TGCGCCAGCAGCCTTAGAGACACACATCGCTCCTACGAGCAGTACTTC.

This clone has just a few counts. The genes are TRBV7-9 and TRBJ2-5; TRBD2 aligns across 8 bases. J lost 5 bases, V lost 5 bases, and 13 bases had no gene match. This CDR3 region has 16 residues. In germline, CDR1 is SEHNR, CDR2 FQNEAQ (reference sequence). CDR3 DNA sequence: TGTGCCAGCAGCCACCAAGGAGCGGGGGTTGAGGAGACCCAGTACTTC. Protein sequence: CASSHQGAGVEETQYF.

This clone has a handful of counts. The V and J genes are TRBV29-1 and TRBJ2-5; TRBD1 is a possible D gene (6 bases). The CDR3 length is 14 residues. The V gene's germline CDR1 is SQVTM and CDR2 ANQGSEA. Trimming left V 7 bases short and J 5 bases short, with 20 bases between. DNA for the CDR3: TGCAGCGCTCTAGGGACACCGGAGACGGAGACCCAGTACTTC. It specifies CSALGTPETETQYF.

J is TRBJ2-5 and V is TRBV4-1; D perhaps matches TRBD2 (6 bases). This CDR3 is 15 amino acids long. V was cut by 0 bases and J by 1 base, with 9 bases left in between. The V gene's germline CDR1 is MGHRA and CDR2 YSYEKL. CDR3 region: CASSQDSGLQETQYF. The CDR3 nucleotides read TGCGCCAGCAGCCAAGATAGCGGACTCCAAGAGACCCAGTACTTC.

The chain recombines TRBV5-4 with TRBJ2-3; 7 bases agree with TRBD2. The CDR3 is made up of 17 amino acids. The J segment lost 3 bases and the V segment lost 3 bases, leaving 13 bases of the junction unmatched. Germline CDR1 SGHNT, CDR2 YYREEE (reference sequence). In DNA, the CDR3 is TGTGCCAGCAGCTCCGGGACTACCCGGGGGATAACAGATACGCAGTATTTT. Its protein product is CASSSGTTRGITDTQYF.

The chain has TRBV5-1 and TRBJ2-5; TRBD2 aligns across 15 bases. Trimming took 4 bases from V and 2 from J; bases not matched to a gene: 6. Germline values: CDR1 SGHRS, CDR2 YFSETQ. This CDR3 has 17 amino acids. The CDR3 sequence: CASSEGLAGGQQETQYF. The CDR3 region has the DNA TGCGCCAGCAGCGAGGGACTAGCGGGGGGCCAACAAGAGACCCAGTACTTC.

The gene calls are TRBV2 and TRBJ2-7; 9 nucleotides agree with TRBD2. Germline trimming cut 8 bases from V and 0 bases from J; bases unmatched to any gene: 8. The CDR3 runs to 15 residues. Germline values: CDR1 SNHLY, CDR2 FYNNEI. The CDR3 protein is CASAVWTSVSYEQYF. CDR3 nucleotide sequence: TGTGCCAGCGCGGTGTGGACTAGCGTCTCCTACGAGCAGTACTTC.

The V and J genes are TRBV6-5 and TRBJ2-7; 8 nucleotides match TRBD1. The germline V gene encodes CDR1 MNHEY and CDR2 SVGAGI. With 4 bases clipped from V and 3 bases from J, the junction kept 8 bases outside the gene matches. The CDR3 contains 15 residues. The DNA for the CDR3 is TGTGCCAGCAGTTCCCCCGGGACAGGTTACTACGAGCAGTACTTC. It encodes CASSSPGTGYYEQYF.

The chain has TRBV29-1 and TRBJ2-2; TRBD2 aligns across 12 bases. Unmatched junction bases numbered 12, after V lost 5 bases and J lost 8 bases. CDR1 is SQVTM, CDR2 ANQGSEA, per germline. The CDR3 is made up of 16 amino acids. The CDR3 DNA follows: TGCAGCGTTCCAGGTCAGACTAGCGGGAGTGCGGGGGAGCTGTTTTTT. Translating gives CSVPGQTSGSAGELFF.

The J gene is TRBJ2-5, the V gene TRBV29-1; the D is unclear. V was trimmed by 1 base and J by 2 bases, leaving 8 bases between them. CDR1 is SQVTM and CDR2 is ANQGSEA in the germline V gene. The CDR3 loop spans 13 amino acids. The CDR3 region has the DNA TGCAGCGTTGAAGGTTTGTGGCAAGAGACCCAGTACTTC. Residues: CSVEGLWQETQYF. Full variable domain (remainder filled in from reference TRBV29-1 and TRBJ2-5): SAVISQKPSRDICQRGTSLTIQCQVDSQVTMMFWYRQQPGQSLTLIATANQGSEATYESGFVIDKFPISRPNLTFSTLTVSNMSPEDSSIYLCSVEGLWQETQYFGPGTRLLVL.

This chain uses TRBV4-1 with TRBJ2-3, with TRBD2 matching 7 bases. Germline V CDR1 and CDR2: MGHRA, YSYEKL. The CDR3 runs to 18 residues. The V gene end was trimmed by 4 bases and the J gene end by 0 bases; junction bases not matched to a gene: 13. CDR3 DNA: TGCGCCAGCAGCCCAAGAGTAGCTAGCGGATTTAGCACAGATACGCAGTATTTT. Translated, it gives CASSPRVASGFSTDTQYF.

The genes are TRBV27 and TRBJ2-5; 7 bases are a match to TRBD2. Germline V gene lookup returns CDR1 MNHEY and CDR2 SMNVEV (reference sequence). Trimming removed 5 bases from V and 5 bases from J; junction bases left unmatched: 11. This CDR3 spans 15 amino acids. In DNA form, the CDR3 reads TGTGCCAGCAGTCCCCCCCGGGGGGACCGTGAGACCCAGTACTTC. Protein product: CASSPPRGDRETQYF.

The table lists this clone with a few counts. The rearrangement joins TRBV25-1 to TRBJ2-6; the D gene is possibly TRBD1 (5 bases). The V gene lost 2 bases and the J gene lost 0 bases, with 11 bases spanning the gap. From germline, CDR1 is MGHDK and CDR2 SYGVNS. The CDR3 length is 17 residues. The CDR3, as DNA: TGTGCCAGCAGTGAAGTGGCAGGGATCTCTGGGGCCAACGTCCTGACTTTC. Protein: CASSEVAGISGANVLTF.

This sequence joins TRBV27 and TRBJ2-1; D might be TRBD1 (6 bases). CDR3 length: 16 amino acids. The V end lost 6 bases, the J end lost 0 bases, and 15 bases lay between the germline ends. Germline lookup yields CDR1 MNHEY and CDR2 SMNVEV (reference sequence). The chain's CDR3 is CASSRQAPSSYNEQFF. CDR3 sequence (DNA): TGTGCCAGCAGCAGACAGGCCCCGAGCTCCTACAATGAGCAGTTCTTC.

The chain uses TRBV27 and TRBJ2-7; TRBD2 matches at 9 bases. With V trimmed by 4 bases and J by 2 bases, 6 bases remained unmatched. The CDR3 totals 15 residues. CDR1 and CDR2 from the germline V gene are MNHEY and SMNVEV (reference sequence). CDR3 in amino acids: CASSWSAGGPYEQYF. In DNA form, the CDR3 reads TGTGCCAGCAGTTGGTCTGCGGGGGGGCCCTACGAGCAGTACTTC.

This rearrangement joins TRBV6-6 to TRBJ2-7; 10 nucleotides line up with TRBD2. This CDR3 is built from 15 residues. Germline V CDR1 and CDR2: MNHNY, SVGAGI (reference sequence). Unmatched junction bases numbered 2, after V lost 2 bases and J lost 1 base. This CDR3 reads CASSYGAGGSYEQYF. The CDR3 DNA is TGTGCCAGCAGTTACGGAGCGGGAGGGTCCTACGAGCAGTACTTC.

This clone was seen only a few times. The V call is TRBV7-6, the J call TRBJ2-7; weak D call: TRBD2 (5 bases). This CDR3 has 14 amino acids. Between the trimmed V and J ends, which lost 7 bases and 3 bases, there was a span of 16 bases. Germline V gene sequence: CDR1 SGHVS, CDR2 FNYEAQ. CDR3 sequence reads: CASTPPGRDYEQYF. As DNA, the CDR3 is TGTGCCAGCACCCCTCCGGGCCGGGACTACGAGCAGTACTTC.

The chain links TRBV5-4 to TRBJ1-1, with 10 nucleotides matching TRBD1. Trimming removed 4 bases from V and 6 bases from J; junction bases left unmatched: 3. CDR1 and CDR2 from the germline V gene are SGHNT and YYREEE (reference sequence). CDR3 length: 13 residues. The CDR3 region is CASSQDRGPEAFF. CDR3 DNA sequence: TGTGCCAGCAGCCAAGACAGGGGGCCTGAAGCTTTCTTT. Combining the CDR3 with reference TRBV5-4 and TRBJ1-1 gives the whole variable domain ETGVTQSPTHLIKTRGQQVTLRCSSQSGHNTVSWYQQALGQGPQFIFQYYREEENGRGNFPPRFSGLQFPNYSSELNVNALELDDSALYLCASSQDRGPEAFFGQGTRLTVV.

The chain is built from TRBV2 and TRBJ1-5, with TRBD1 as a possible D gene (5 bases). The germline CDR1 and CDR2 sequences are SNHLY and FYNNEI. The CDR3 runs to 14 residues. V lost 8 bases and J 2 bases, leaving 13 bases between the germline ends. In DNA, the CDR3 is TGTGCCAGCTTTTCGGGGGAGGGCAATCAGCCCCAGCATTTT. Translating it yields CASFSGEGNQPQHF.

The chain combines TRBV14 with TRBJ2-2, with 9 bases matching TRBD1. Per the germline V gene, CDR1 is SGHDN and CDR2 is FVKESK. The CDR3 consists of 16 residues. J lost 6 bases, V lost 5 bases, and 10 bases had no gene match. The CDR3 loop reads CASSTRTGVRSGELFF. The CDR3 bases are TGTGCCAGCAGCACTCGGACAGGGGTGCGCTCCGGGGAGCTGTTTTTT.